Presented here are 29 T cell receptor beta chains from one specimen sequenced in a study of control samples from healthy donors and cancer patients (dated by TCRdb to the early 2020s). Library preparation employed the immunoSEQ multiplex PCR assay. TCRdb took this table from immuneACCESS and kept in-frame rearrangements with V and J called. Such tables lack part of the clones; where checked against another copy, unresolved V genes explain under half of the gap, and the rest is unexplained. The sample has about 130,000 clones on record, 85% to 95% of them singletons. 13% to 15% of the sample is taken by the ten largest. Material for sequencing was PBMCs. Receptor source: a man aged 55 to 69 with colorectal cancer.

This chain uses TRBV14 with TRBJ1-1; D may be TRBD1 (6 bases). V dropped 4 bases and J dropped 6 bases, with 15 bases sitting between them. The CDR3 contains 14 residues. The germline V gene has CDR1 SGHDN and CDR2 FVKESK. This chain's CDR3 is CASSPPWGRPEAFF. CDR3 coding DNA: TGTGCCAGCAGCCCCCCGTGGGGGCGACCTGAAGCTTTCTTT.

The rearrangement joins TRBV7-2 to TRBJ2-7, with 8 nucleotides matching TRBD1. The CDR3 runs 16 residues. The ends lost 1 base at V and 6 bases at J; junction bases unmatched: 11. CDR1 and CDR2 from the germline V gene are SGHTA and FQGNSA. CDR3 sequence reads: CASSLGATGVKSEQYF. The CDR3 DNA is TGTGCCAGCAGCTTAGGGGCGACAGGGGTAAAGAGCGAGCAGTACTTC.

V and J are TRBV19 and TRBJ2-6; D gene ambiguous. This CDR3 region has 13 residues. Germline values: CDR1 LNHDA, CDR2 SQIVND (reference sequence). CDR3 bases: TGTGCAGGATCGCGTACGGGGGCCAACGTCCTGACTTTC. Protein sequence: CAGSRTGANVLTF.

The V and J genes are TRBV19 and TRBJ2-7; D remains ambiguous. Trimming removed 5 bases at V and 3 bases at J, with 5 bases between. Looked up from germline, CDR1 is LNHDA and CDR2 is SQIVND (reference sequence). CDR3 length equals 11 residues. Here the CDR3 DNA reads TGTGCCAGTAGTTCACTCTACGAGCAGTACTTC. Translating it yields CASSSLYEQYF.

The chain carries TRBV6-2 or TRBV6-3 and TRBJ2-1; D unclear. Trimming removed 2 bases from V and 4 bases from J, with 6 bases in between. The CDR3 covers 13 residues. CDR1 is MNHEY and CDR2 is SVGEGT in the germline V gene. CDR3 nucleotide sequence: TGTGCCAGCAGTTACGGCGTTTACAATGAGCAGTTCTTC. This translates into CASSYGVYNEQFF.

V is TRBV24-1 and J is TRBJ2-1, with TRBD1 matching over 7 bases. Germline assignment: CDR1 KGHDR and CDR2 SFDVKD. The ends lost 4 bases at V and 8 bases at J; junction bases unmatched: 10. The CDR3 sequence is 15 residues long. CDR3 loop: CATSDPGGRTDEQFF. DNA for the CDR3: TGTGCCACCAGTGACCCAGGGGGAAGAACGGATGAGCAGTTCTTC.

The chain recombines TRBV6-6 with TRBJ2-6; D is unclear. Germline CDR1 MNHNY, CDR2 SVGAGI (reference sequence). V dropped 6 bases and J dropped 1 base, with 7 bases sitting between them. The CDR3 totals 14 residues. The CDR3 reads CASSVGSGANVLTF. CDR3 nucleotide sequence: TGTGCCAGCAGCGTAGGGTCTGGGGCCAACGTCCTGACTTTC.

A remark on this clone: One end of the junction is discordant with germline, which a read error may explain. The chain recombines TRBV11-2 with TRBJ2-7; 9 bases are a match to TRBD2. The germline gives CDR1 SGHAT, CDR2 FQNNGV. The CDR3 totals 15 residues. The CDR3, as DNA: TGTGCCAGCAGCTCTAGCGGGATGGGACTGGGAGGTTGGGACTTC. Protein product: CASSSSGMGLGGWDF.

The J gene is TRBJ2-1, the V gene TRBV10-3, with D perhaps TRBD2 (6 bases). The CDR3 has 14 residues. The V and J ends lost 4 bases and 4 bases respectively, with 11 bases between them. The germline CDR1 and CDR2 sequences are ENHRY and SYGVKD. The CDR3 spells CAISGSGVYNEQFF. The CDR3 nucleotides read TGTGCCATCAGTGGTTCGGGAGTTTACAATGAGCAGTTCTTC.

The rearrangement links TRBV19 to TRBJ1-2; D ambiguous. V was trimmed by 1 base and J by 8 bases, leaving 14 bases between them. The CDR3 has 14 amino acids. Looked up from germline, CDR1 is LNHDA and CDR2 is SQIVND (reference sequence). CDR3 region: CASSIAAANGGYTF. The CDR3 coding sequence is TGTGCCAGTAGTATAGCGGCGGCTAATGGGGGCTACACCTTC.

This clone was seen just once. The chain uses TRBV7-8 and TRBJ1-1; TRBD1 might be the D (6 bases). V gave up 5 bases and J gave up 8 bases, with 15 bases separating them. Germline CDR1 and CDR2: SGHVS and FQNEAQ. The CDR3 consists of 13 residues. The CDR3 coding sequence is TGTGCCAGCAGCAACAGACAGGAGAACGAAGCTTTCTTT. It encodes CASSNRQENEAFF.

This clone is a singleton in its sample. This chain uses TRBV5-1 with TRBJ2-1; no reliable D call. The V end was cut by 4 bases, the J end by 5 bases, with 7 bases between. The CDR3 has 12 residues. Germline V gene data show CDR1 as SGHRS and CDR2 as YFSETQ. The CDR3 loop reads CASSDPNNEQFF. CDR3 bases: TGCGCCAGCAGCGACCCGAACAATGAGCAGTTCTTC.

This clone was seen just once. The chain couples TRBV5-5 to TRBJ1-1; perhaps TRBD1 as D (5 bases). Trimming took 1 base from V and 1 from J, leaving 8 bases between them. CDR1 is SGHKS, CDR2 YYEKEE, per germline (reference sequence). The CDR3 has 14 amino acids. The CDR3 here is CASSLTGGNTEAFF. The CDR3 nucleotides read TGTGCCAGCAGCTTGACCGGGGGGAACACTGAAGCTTTCTTT.

The chain recombines TRBV11-2 with TRBJ1-1; 7 bases match TRBD1. Losses at the gene ends were 0 bases for V and 1 base for J; bases not matched to a gene: 8. CDR3 length: 17 residues. The germline V gene has CDR1 SGHAT and CDR2 FQNNGV. CDR3 protein: CASSLEGSGGANTEAFF. The CDR3 DNA sequence: TGTGCCAGCAGCTTAGAAGGTTCAGGGGGGGCGAACACTGAAGCTTTCTTT.

This chain joins TRBV5-1 and TRBJ2-1; no definite D call. Germline V gene data show CDR1 as SGHRS and CDR2 as YFSETQ. V was clipped by 3 bases and J by 9 bases, with 16 bases between them. This CDR3 comprises 14 residues. The CDR3 DNA reads TGCGCCAGCAGCTCTCCTCTAGACCTAAGTGAGCAGTTCTTC. Its protein product is CASSSPLDLSEQFF. Drawing the rest from reference TRBV5-1 and TRBJ2-1, the complete variable domain is KAGVTQTPRYLIKTRGQQVTLSCSPISGHRSVSWYQQTPGQGLQFLFEYFSETQRNKGNFPGRFSGRQFSNSRSEMNVSTLELGDSALYLCASSSPLDLSEQFFGPGTRLTVL.

The rearrangement links TRBV5-1 to TRBJ1-3; D call uncertain. Trimming cost V 3 bases and J 4 bases, with 17 bases left between them. Per the germline V gene, CDR1 is SGHRS and CDR2 is YFSETQ. The length of the CDR3 is 16 residues. CDR3 amino acids: CASSSGSSKTGNTIYF. The CDR3 DNA reads as TGCGCCAGCAGCTCCGGGTCTTCTAAGACCGGAAACACCATATATTTT.

The genes are TRBV30 and TRBJ1-2, with D uncertain. The CDR3 is 14 residues long. Germline V CDR1 and CDR2: GTSNPN, SVGIG (reference sequence). Trimming took 4 bases from V and 4 from J, leaving 16 bases between them. CDR3 bases: TGTGCCTGGACTCGGGATGGATCCGCCTATGGCTACACCTTC. Encoded protein: CAWTRDGSAYGYTF.

This clone has more than one count but fewer than ten. This sequence joins TRBV11-3 and TRBJ1-1; 9 bases align to TRBD1. The CDR3 totals 13 residues. Germline V gene data show CDR1 as SGHNT and CDR2 as YENEEA. J lost 8 bases, V lost 2 bases, and 3 bases had no gene match. CDR3 sequence reads: CASSLTGGEEAFF. DNA for the CDR3: TGTGCCAGCAGCTTAACAGGGGGCGAAGAAGCTTTCTTT.

The rearrangement links TRBV3-1 (or the pseudogene TRBV3-2) to TRBJ2-5; 9 bases are a match to TRBD2. Unmatched junction bases numbered 5, after V lost 4 bases and J lost 2 bases. This CDR3 contains 15 residues. Germline values: CDR1 LGHDT, CDR2 YNNKEL (reference sequence). The CDR3 reads CASSLLAGGQETQYF. The CDR3 DNA reads TGTGCCAGCAGCCTGTTGGCGGGGGGGCAAGAGACCCAGTACTTC.

V usage is TRBV27 and J usage is TRBJ2-3; 9 bases map to TRBD2. V dropped 6 bases and J dropped 5; count of bases not matched to a gene: 3. CDR3 length: 13 amino acids. Germline lookup yields CDR1 MNHEY and CDR2 SMNVEV (reference sequence). CDR3 protein: CASRAGGIDTQYF. The CDR3 DNA is TGTGCCAGCAGGGCGGGGGGGATAGATACGCAGTATTTT.

The DNA of the CDR3 is TGTGCCAGCAGTGATACAGGGTTTGGTTCACCCCTCCACTTT. It translates to CASSDTGFGSPLHF. This sequence joins TRBV25-1 and TRBJ1-6; tentatively, D is TRBD1 (6 bases). CDR3 length: 14 amino acids. The ends were cut back, 3 bases at V and 9 bases at J, with 12 bases in the middle. Germline lookup yields CDR1 MGHDK and CDR2 SYGVNS.

The V gene is TRBV12-3 or TRBV12-4, the J gene TRBJ2-7; D could derive from TRBD1 or TRBD2 (5 bases each). This CDR3 has 13 residues. Trimming cost V 5 bases and J 4 bases, with 12 bases left between them. CDR3 amino acids: CASSRGTTYEQYF. CDR3 sequence (DNA): TGTGCCAGCAGTAGAGGGACCACTTACGAGCAGTACTTC.

The rearrangement joins TRBV9 to TRBJ2-1, with TRBD2 identical over 9 bases. The CDR3 has 15 residues. Germline V CDR1 and CDR2: SGDLS, YYNGEE. V dropped 2 bases and J dropped 4; count of bases not matched to a gene: 4. CDR3: CASSVSGGFYNEQFF. In nucleotides, the CDR3 is TGTGCCAGCAGCGTCAGCGGGGGGTTTTACAATGAGCAGTTCTTC.

DNA of the CDR3: TGTGCCTGGAGTTCAGGGTTCTTTGGCTACACCTTC. This sequence encodes CAWSSGFFGYTF. The chain carries TRBV30 and TRBJ1-2, with a possible D match to TRBD1 (5 bases). With 2 bases removed from V and 7 bases from J, the gap between germline ends came to 11 bases. Germline V gives CDR1 GTSNPN, CDR2 SVGIG (reference sequence). The CDR3 spans 12 residues.

V gene TRBV27 combines with J gene TRBJ2-7; 11 bases line up with TRBD1. Trimming cost V 7 bases and J 5 bases; bases outside gene matches: 7. The CDR3 runs 14 residues. Germline loops: CDR1 MNHEY, CDR2 SMNVEV (reference sequence). The DNA of the CDR3 is TGTGCCAGCACCCCGGGACAGGGGGTTAACGAGCAGTACTTC. This gives the protein CASTPGQGVNEQYF.

The rearrangement joins TRBV6-4 to TRBJ1-2; D may be TRBD1 (5 bases). This CDR3 contains 16 residues. The V gene's germline CDR1 is MRHNA and CDR2 SNTAGT. Trimming removed 6 bases at V and 3 bases at J, with 20 bases between. CDR3 DNA: TGTGCCAGCAGCCCTCAGCTAGGGACCCTACACTATGGCTACACCTTC. Translation gives CASSPQLGTLHYGYTF.

This sequence joins TRBV7-9 and TRBJ1-1; TRBD1 agrees at 8 bases. Germline CDR1 is SEHNR and CDR2 is FQNEAQ (reference sequence). CDR3 length: 15 residues. The V gene end was trimmed by 2 bases and the J gene end by 2 bases; junction bases not matched to a gene: 4. The CDR3 region is CASSLRGQGNTEAFF. The DNA of the CDR3 is TGTGCCAGCAGCTTACGAGGACAGGGTAACACTGAAGCTTTCTTT.

The rearrangement links TRBV14 to TRBJ2-5; 16 bases agree with TRBD2. The CDR3 spans 19 residues. V gave up 0 bases and J gave up 6 bases; unmatched junction bases: 10. Germline loops: CDR1 SGHDN, CDR2 FVKESK. The CDR3 sequence: CASSQERGLAGGLYKTQYF. The CDR3 bases are TGTGCCAGCAGCCAAGAAAGGGGACTAGCGGGGGGGCTGTACAAGACCCAGTACTTC.

This clone is a singleton in its sample. The chain has TRBV6-1 and TRBJ2-7; D gene ambiguous. Trimming left V 0 bases short and J 3 bases short, with 6 bases between. Germline CDR1 reads MNHNS; CDR2 reads SASEGT. The CDR3 sequence is 13 residues long. The CDR3 bases are TGTGCCAGCAGTGAAGCGGTCCTCTACGAGCAGTACTTC. This translates into CASSEAVLYEQYF.